Described below is a single T cell receptor (beta chain) sequence and its context. The clone's antigen remains unknown. No base quality information exists; no much larger clone differs at one position. The donors were healthy, HIV-negative adults with no recently reported acute infections or vaccinations. All donors were Caucasian adults living in Nashville, Tennessee, USA. CD4+ T cells were enriched through magnetic negative selection, after which naive cells were positively selected on CD45RA and the remaining negative fraction served as the memory subset. Blood was obtained by leukapheresis, after which PBMCs were separated by Ficoll-Histopaque density gradient centrifugation and cryopreserved in liquid nitrogen vapor phase. Purity and quantity of every magnetically sorted T cell population were checked by analytical flow cytometry. Each sorted fraction had its genomic DNA isolated and then quantified by UV absorbance on a Nanodrop 2000c.

The data were obtained in a study of shared clonotypes between healthy human individuals (dated by TCRdb to between 2020 and 2021). Context from the whole study: Two women and a few men aged 18 to 49 years were included in the cohort. For each donor, CD4 naive and CD4 memory were each given three plates, CD8 naive was given two plates, and CD8 memory was given one plate. To estimate repertoire size and how much clonotypes are shared between individuals, the study performed deep sequencing of blood TCR repertoires from a handful of healthy adults. Different laboratories and diverse techniques were used to prepare libraries and sequence TCR repertoires, to increase sequencing depth and limit assay-specific biases. Each donor's leukapheresis produced roughly between roughly 0.85 and 9.5 billion PBMCs. What the work shows at the level of the full study, not this receptor alone: Incomplete sequencing was indicated by rarefaction of sorted-subset datasets, despite the large sequencing depth. Only blood was sampled, and tissue TCR repertoires likely differ from those in blood. When a few donors were compared, the shared fraction of clonotypes was around 4.6% for naive CD4, about 4% for naive CD8, about 2.4% for memory CD4, and 0.35% to 0.4% for memory CD8. The genetic and exposure-history diversity represented was limited by the small number of donors. Larger estimated clonotype richness was generally found for naive subsets than for memory subsets. Compared with non-shared clonotypes, the clonotypes found in all four sorted-subset donors had higher generation probabilities. Based on pairwise subsampling, the degree of clonotype sharing among donors was expected to be affected by sequencing depth.

The junction shows trimming of 1 base on V and 4 bases on J, plus 14 bases between the germline ends. CDR1 and CDR2, looked up from the germline V gene, are SGHVS and FQNEAQ. The CDR3 starts with the cysteine, ends with the phenylalanine, and has 16 residues. Only CDR3 DNA remains: 48 bases, in frame from the first base. TCR CDR3 regions were amplified from genomic DNA by multiplex PCR using the deep immunoSEQ assay. Extracted genomic DNA from each cell subset was spread evenly across all wells of several immunoSEQ 96-well plates, with each plate serving as a replicate. For sorted subsets, about 220 ng of genomic DNA, equivalent to 25,000 to 35,000 T cell genomes, went into each replicate PCR. Purified libraries were quantified with a Qubit 3.0 fluorometer, sized on a Bioanalyzer 2100, and re-quantified with the KAPA Library Quantification kit. Every immunoSEQ 96-well plate was sequenced on a separate single-read 150-cycle Illumina NextSeq 550 flow cell. As for the original processing: The immunoSEQ output contained only junctional sequences without quality scores, so filtering could not match that applied to full-length reads. To assign V/J genes and CDR3, sequences were annotated using PyIR, a Python wrapper for IgBLAST v1.9, with IMGT germline references. Reads were removed for weak V/J assignments (E-value above 1e-6), missing CDR3, stop codons, out-of-frame junctions, or ambiguous translated residues. A V3J clonotype was defined by an identical inferred V gene, J gene, and CDR3 amino acid sequence. Percentage overlap between repertoires was computed as shared unique clonotypes divided by the size of the smaller repertoire. RTK rarefaction, the Chao1 estimator, and Recon v2.1 estimates of unobserved clonotypes were used to assess repertoire richness. Generation probabilities for all TCRbeta clonotypes obtained by the gDNA method from a handful of donors were computed using OLGA. The table comes from immuneACCESS by way of TCRdb, which keeps in-frame sequences with V and J called. Part of the clones is missing from these tables; in studies checked, under half for an unresolved V gene and the rest for unknown reasons. V and J calls and clone size follow that table, whereas D and trimming were derived from the DNA. The sample table lists around 2.5 million clones, over 85% of them with a count of one. The ten largest make up 0.36% of the sample.

The specimen sequenced was naive CD4+ T cells from PBMCs. In light of the paper, this sample's cell subset or site label describes: CD45RA+ positively selected. The receptor's source is a man in his late teens or twenties in good health. Some clones in this sample may be carry-over from other donors' samples. The chain is encoded by TRBV7-8 joined to TRBJ1-5; the D gene cannot be resolved reliably. CDR3 protein: CASSLVLGRRNQPQHF. The DNA reads as follows: TGTGCCAGCAGCTTAGTCCTAGGCAGGAGAAATCAGCCCCAGCATTTT.